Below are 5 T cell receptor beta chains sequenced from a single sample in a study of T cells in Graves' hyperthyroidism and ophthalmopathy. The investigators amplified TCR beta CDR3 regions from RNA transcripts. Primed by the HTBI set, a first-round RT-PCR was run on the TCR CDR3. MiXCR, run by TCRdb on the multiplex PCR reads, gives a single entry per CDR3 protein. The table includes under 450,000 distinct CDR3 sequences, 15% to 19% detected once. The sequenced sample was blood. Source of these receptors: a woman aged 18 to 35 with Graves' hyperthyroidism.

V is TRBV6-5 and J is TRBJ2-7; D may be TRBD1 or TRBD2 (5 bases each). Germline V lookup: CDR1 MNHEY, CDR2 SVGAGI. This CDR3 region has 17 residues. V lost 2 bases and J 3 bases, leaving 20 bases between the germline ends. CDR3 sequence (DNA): TGTGCCAGCAGTTACACGTCGAGGGGTCTCGATAACTACGAGCAGTACTTC. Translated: CASSYTSRGLDNYEQYF.

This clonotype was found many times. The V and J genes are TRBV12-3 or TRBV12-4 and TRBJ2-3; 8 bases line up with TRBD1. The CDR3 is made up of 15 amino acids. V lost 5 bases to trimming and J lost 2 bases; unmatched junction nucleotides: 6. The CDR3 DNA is TGTGCCAGCAGTCTGACAGGGGACCTCACAGATACGCAGTATTTT. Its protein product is CASSLTGDLTDTQYF.

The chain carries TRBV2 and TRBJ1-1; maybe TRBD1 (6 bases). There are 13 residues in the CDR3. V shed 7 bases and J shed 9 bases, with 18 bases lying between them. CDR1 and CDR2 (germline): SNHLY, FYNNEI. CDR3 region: CASTLGGGGQAFF. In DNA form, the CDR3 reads TGTGCCAGCACCCTCGGGGGGGGCGGGCAAGCTTTCTTT.

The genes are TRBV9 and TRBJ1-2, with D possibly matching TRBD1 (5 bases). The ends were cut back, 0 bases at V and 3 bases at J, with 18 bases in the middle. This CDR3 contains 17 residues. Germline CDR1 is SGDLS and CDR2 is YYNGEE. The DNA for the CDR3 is TGTGCCAGCAGCGTAGACGAGGGCAGACCGGGGGACTATGGCTACACCTTC. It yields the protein CASSVDEGRPGDYGYTF.

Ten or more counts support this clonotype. For the CDR3, the DNA is TGCAGTGCTAGGGGTGCGCTGGACAGGTGGTACGAGCAGTACTTC. As protein: CSARGALDRWYEQYF. V usage is TRBV20-1 and J usage is TRBJ2-7, with 7 nucleotides matching TRBD1. Germline V gives CDR1 DFQATT, CDR2 SNEGSKA (reference sequence). V lost 3 bases, J lost 4 bases, and 12 bases stayed unmatched. The CDR3 is made up of 15 amino acids.